The 29 T cell receptor beta chains given below trace back to one sample, sequenced in a study of OX40 agonist ivuxolimab in advanced cancers. Sequencing was performed with immunoSEQ multiplex PCR; in TCRdb, only in-frame clones are kept and a portion is missing. The sample consists of fewer than 30,000 clones, roughly 90% of them appearing once. Sequencing was performed on CD4+ or CD8+ T cells sorted from blood, taken in a trial of the OX40 agonist ivuxolimab. These receptors were taken from an adult with an advanced solid tumor such as melanoma, head and neck, liver or kidney cancer.

The chain uses TRBV6-5 and TRBJ2-1, with 7 bases aligning to TRBD2. Germline V gene lookup returns CDR1 MNHEY and CDR2 SVGAGI. The CDR3 is 15 amino acids. V dropped 5 bases and J dropped 9; count of bases not matched to a gene: 13. The CDR3 sequence: CASSPTSAGVGEQFF. DNA of the CDR3: TGTGCCAGCAGTCCCACTAGCGCGGGTGTCGGTGAGCAGTTCTTC.

This rearrangement joins TRBV5-1 to TRBJ1-2; 7 bases fit TRBD1. With 3 bases clipped from V and 4 bases from J, the junction kept 6 bases outside the gene matches. Germline values: CDR1 SGHRS, CDR2 YFSETQ. The CDR3 is 14 amino acids. The DNA for the CDR3 is TGCGCCAGCAGCTCGACAGGGTCCCTCTATGGCTACACCTTC. This translates into CASSSTGSLYGYTF.

The chain has TRBV27 and TRBJ2-2; the D call may be TRBD1 or TRBD2 (5 bases each). V lost 3 bases and J 5 bases, leaving 16 bases between the germline ends. Germline V gives CDR1 MNHEY, CDR2 SMNVEV (reference sequence). The CDR3 extends over 16 amino acids. The CDR3 coding sequence is TGTGCCAGCAGTTTTATCGGGACGGTGGGGACCGGGGAGCTGTTTTTT. Protein: CASSFIGTVGTGELFF.

This chain links TRBV19 with TRBJ1-5; D gene uncertain. Germline CDR1 reads LNHDA; CDR2 reads SQIVND (reference sequence). V lost 0 bases, J lost 0 bases, and 9 bases lay in between. This CDR3 has 16 residues. CDR3 nucleotides: TGTGCCAGTAGTATAGATGAGGGTTATAGCAATCAGCCCCAGCATTTT. Encoded protein: CASSIDEGYSNQPQHF. Full variable domain (rest looked up from reference TRBV19 and TRBJ1-5): DGGITQSPKYLFRKEGQNVTLSCEQNLNHDAMYWYRQDPGQGLRLIYYSQIVNDFQKGDIAEGYSVSREKKESFPLTVTSAQKNPTAFYLCASSIDEGYSNQPQHFGDGTRLSIL.

The V call is TRBV2, the J call TRBJ1-4; maybe TRBD1 (5 bases). The V gene's germline CDR1 is SNHLY and CDR2 FYNNEI. Trimming removed 8 bases from V and 7 bases from J, with 14 bases in between. There are 13 residues in the CDR3. The CDR3 reads CASQGAGFEKLFF. The CDR3 region has the DNA TGTGCCAGCCAAGGGGCGGGGTTTGAAAAACTGTTTTTT. Full variable domain (missing parts from reference TRBV2 and TRBJ1-4): EPEVTQTPSHQVTQMGQEVILRCVPISNHLYFYWYRQILGQKVEFLVSFYNNEISEKSEIFDDQFSVERPDGSNFTLKIRSTKLEDSAMYFCASQGAGFEKLFFGSGTQLSVL.

V and J are TRBV15 and TRBJ1-1; D ambiguous. V was pared by 2 bases and J by 1 base, with 17 bases between. The germline CDR1 and CDR2 sequences are LNHNV and YYDKDF (reference sequence). The CDR3 consists of 17 residues. CDR3 nucleotide sequence: TGTGCCACCAGCAGAACAACCCGTTTGACACCGAACACTGAAGCTTTCTTT. It is translated as CATSRTTRLTPNTEAFF.

J is TRBJ2-1 and V is TRBV11-2; possible D gene TRBD2, 5 bases. There are 15 residues in the CDR3. Deletions cut 0 bases from V and 8 bases from J, with 14 bases between. Germline V gene lookup returns CDR1 SGHAT and CDR2 FQNNGV. CDR3 sequence: CASSLDPGKVYEQFF. The CDR3 DNA reads as TGTGCCAGCAGCTTAGATCCGGGAAAAGTGTATGAGCAGTTCTTC.

This chain joins TRBV27 and TRBJ2-7; no clear D. V was clipped by 7 bases and J by 0 bases, with 16 bases between them. Germline assignment: CDR1 MNHEY and CDR2 SMNVEV (reference sequence). The CDR3 has 15 amino acids. The DNA for the CDR3 is TGTGCCAGCACCCCACGGTTGGGGATCTCCTACGAGCAGTACTTC. Residues: CASTPRLGISYEQYF.

In its sample, this clone was seen once. This sequence joins TRBV7-8 and TRBJ2-5, with D possibly matching TRBD1 (6 bases). Germline V gene data show CDR1 as SGHVS and CDR2 as FQNEAQ. Trimming took 2 bases from V and 1 from J, leaving 17 bases between them. The CDR3 is made up of 17 amino acids. Here the CDR3 reads CASSLPQGIPSQETQYF. In DNA, the CDR3 is TGTGCCAGCAGCTTACCTCAGGGGATCCCCAGCCAAGAGACCCAGTACTTC.

The chain combines TRBV28 with TRBJ2-7; TRBD2 aligns across 11 bases. The germline gives CDR1 MDHEN, CDR2 SYDVKM. This CDR3 has 17 amino acids. V was clipped by 4 bases and J by 2 bases; unmatched bases: 10. The CDR3 DNA sequence: TGTGCCAGCAGTTCCCAATCTAGCGGGAGGACCCCCTACGAGCAGTACTTC. The encoded protein is CASSSQSSGRTPYEQYF.

The chain's CDR3 is CASSEVTGVQPQHF. CDR3 in DNA: TGTGCCAGCAGTGAAGTTACAGGGGTTCAGCCCCAGCATTTT. V is TRBV2 and J is TRBJ1-5, with 7 positions matching TRBD1. Germline V gene data show CDR1 as SNHLY and CDR2 as FYNNEI. This CDR3 spans 14 amino acids. Germline trimming cut 1 base from V and 6 bases from J; bases unmatched to any gene: 3.

The V and J genes are TRBV28 and TRBJ2-5, with 11 bases fitting TRBD2. Germline CDR1 reads MDHEN; CDR2 reads SYDVKM. This CDR3 region has 19 residues. V shed 3 bases and J 2 bases; nucleotides not matched to a gene: 14. In nucleotides, the CDR3 is TGTGCCAGCAGTTTCCTACTTACGGGACTAGCGGCGATTCAAGAGACCCAGTACTTC. Protein sequence: CASSFLLTGLAAIQETQYF. Using reference TRBV28 and TRBJ2-5 for the parts outside the CDR3, the full variable domain is DVKVTQSSRYLVKRTGEKVFLECVQDMDHENMFWYRQDPGLGLRLIYFSYDVKMKEKGDIPEGYSVSREKKERFSLILESASTNQTSMYLCASSFLLTGLAAIQETQYFGPGTRLLVL.

The rearrangement uses TRBV2 and TRBJ2-1; 9 positions agree with TRBD2. CDR1 is SNHLY and CDR2 is FYNNEI in the germline V gene. This CDR3 region has 12 residues. The V gene end was trimmed by 10 bases and the J gene end by 4 bases; junction bases not matched to a gene: 2. The CDR3 sequence: CATSGAYNEQFF. In DNA form, the CDR3 reads TGTGCCACTAGCGGGGCGTACAATGAGCAGTTCTTC.

The chain is built from TRBV9 and TRBJ1-2; D is unclear. The V and J ends lost 0 bases and 4 bases respectively, with 7 bases between them. This CDR3 region has 13 residues. Germline CDR1 reads SGDLS; CDR2 reads YYNGEE. Here the CDR3 reads CASSVAGFYGYTF. The CDR3 nucleotides are TGTGCCAGCAGCGTAGCAGGATTCTATGGCTACACCTTC.

The chain employs TRBV7-9 and TRBJ2-5; 7 bases line up with TRBD1. Unmatched junction bases numbered 6, after V lost 3 bases and J lost 2 bases. This CDR3 is 15 amino acids long. From germline, CDR1 is SEHNR and CDR2 FQNEAQ (reference sequence). DNA for the CDR3: TGTGCCAGCAGCTTCAGGGGGACCCCACAAGAGACCCAGTACTTC. Protein sequence: CASSFRGTPQETQYF.

J is TRBJ2-3 and V is TRBV14; D remains ambiguous. V shed 2 bases and J shed 0 bases, with 15 bases lying between them. From germline, CDR1 is SGHDN and CDR2 FVKESK. This CDR3 spans 17 amino acids. The CDR3 region is CASSQTPVVMSTDTQYF. In nucleotides, the CDR3 is TGTGCCAGCAGCCAAACGCCAGTTGTTATGAGCACAGATACGCAGTATTTT.

By share of the sample, this clone is medium-sized (0.01 to 0.1%). The chain joins TRBV6-4 to TRBJ2-3; D is possibly TRBD1 (5 bases). Germline V gives CDR1 MRHNA, CDR2 SNTAGT. The CDR3 runs 16 residues. The ends were cut back, 0 bases at V and 4 bases at J, with 14 bases in the middle. The CDR3 DNA reads TGTGCCAGCAGTGACTCAGGGGTTACCGGCCCAGATACGCAGTATTTT. Protein sequence: CASSDSGVTGPDTQYF.

V usage is TRBV4-1 and J usage is TRBJ1-4; D is uncertain. CDR3 size: 14 residues. The germline gives CDR1 MGHRA, CDR2 YSYEKL. With 1 base removed from V and 5 bases from J, the gap between germline ends came to 8 bases. In nucleotides, the CDR3 is TGCGCCAGCAGCCAAGGGTTGGGGAATGAAAAACTGTTTTTT. Amino acids: CASSQGLGNEKLFF.

V gene TRBV27 combines with J gene TRBJ2-7; TRBD1 might be the D (5 bases). From germline, CDR1 is MNHEY and CDR2 SMNVEV (reference sequence). With 3 bases removed from V and 5 bases from J, the gap between germline ends came to 14 bases. This CDR3 has 14 amino acids. The chain's CDR3 is CASSFWTSGDEQYF. CDR3 DNA: TGTGCCAGCAGTTTTTGGACATCTGGGGACGAGCAGTACTTC.

This clone has only one observation. The chain joins TRBV28 to TRBJ1-1; no firm D call. CDR1 is MDHEN and CDR2 is SYDVKM in the germline V gene. Trimming stripped 3 bases from V and 1 base from J, with 6 bases between. The CDR3 has 13 amino acids. DNA for the CDR3: TGTGCCAGCAGTTTCGCCGGGAACACTGAAGCTTTCTTT. Amino acid sequence: CASSFAGNTEAFF.

The chain recombines TRBV7-2 with TRBJ2-7; no definite D call. V was shortened by 1 base and J by 4 bases, with 11 bases between the two germline ends. The CDR3 contains 14 residues. Germline V gives CDR1 SGHTA, CDR2 FQGNSA. CDR3 residues: CASSLEPASYEQYF. The CDR3 nucleotides are TGTGCCAGCAGCTTAGAGCCAGCCTCATACGAGCAGTACTTC.

J is TRBJ1-5 and V is TRBV5-1; tentatively, D is TRBD1 (5 bases). The V gene's germline CDR1 is SGHRS and CDR2 YFSETQ. V lost 1 base to trimming and J lost 4 bases, with 21 bases between them. The CDR3 spans 18 residues. CDR3 nucleotides: TGCGCCAGCAGCTTGCCCCCACCCGGGACGGGGCTTAATCAGCCCCAGCATTTT. This translates into CASSLPPPGTGLNQPQHF.

This sequence joins TRBV10-3 and TRBJ1-4; 9 nucleotides match TRBD1. With 3 bases clipped from V and 13 bases from J, the junction kept 9 bases outside the gene matches. The CDR3 is 14 residues long. Germline V gives CDR1 ENHRY, CDR2 SYGVKD. The CDR3 bases are TGTGCCATCAGTGATGGGACAGGGTATCGTGCACTGTTTTTT. It yields the protein CAISDGTGYRALFF.

The chain is built from TRBV27 and TRBJ2-2; possibly TRBD1 for D (6 bases). V lost 0 bases and J lost 5, with 10 bases in between. This CDR3 is 15 amino acids long. From germline, CDR1 is MNHEY and CDR2 SMNVEV (reference sequence). This chain's CDR3 is CASSLSTQGTGELFF. The CDR3 region has the DNA TGTGCCAGCAGTTTATCGACCCAGGGGACCGGGGAGCTGTTTTTT.

This clone appeared a single time. CDR3 sequence (DNA): TGTGCCAGCAGCAAAGAACAAGATCAGCCCCAGCATTTT. Protein: CASSKEQDQPQHF. The rearrangement joins TRBV7-6 to TRBJ1-5; D call uncertain. There are 13 residues in the CDR3. The germline gives CDR1 SGHVS, CDR2 FNYEAQ. Trimming took off 5 bases at V and 5 bases at J, with 10 bases between the two ends.

The chain has TRBV11-1 and TRBJ2-2; 8 bases line up with TRBD1. Germline loops: CDR1 SGHAT, CDR2 FQDESV (reference sequence). The CDR3 has 15 residues. J gave up 4 bases and V 5 bases, and 6 bases lay outside the gene matches. Here the CDR3 DNA reads TGTGCCAGCAGCCTTCGACAGGGGAGCACCGGGGAGCTGTTTTTT. Protein: CASSLRQGSTGELFF.

Only a few counts were recorded for this clone. This chain joins TRBV5-6 and TRBJ2-6; TRBD1 matches 9 bases. The CDR3 is 19 amino acids. Germline-derived CDR1 and CDR2 are SGHDT and YYEEEE. Losses at the gene ends were 4 bases for V and 0 bases for J; bases not matched to a gene: 11. DNA for the CDR3: TGTGCCAGCAGCCGAAGTACGGGACAGGGAAGCTCTGGGGCCAACGTCCTGACTTTC. Translation gives CASSRSTGQGSSGANVLTF. The variable domain in full, with the rest retrieved from reference TRBV5-6 and TRBJ2-6, is DAGVTQSPTHLIKTRGQQVTLRCSPKSGHDTVSWYQQALGQGPQFIFQYYEEEERQRGNFPDRFSGHQFPNYSSELNVNALLLGDSALYLCASSRSTGQGSSGANVLTFGAGSRLTVL.

The gene calls are TRBV18 and TRBJ2-7, with D perhaps given as TRBD1 or TRBD2 (5 bases each). V was clipped by 3 bases and J by 10 bases, with 13 bases between them. Germline-derived CDR1 and CDR2 are KGHSH and LQKENI. This CDR3 contains 12 residues. The CDR3 coding sequence is TGTGCCAGCTCACCGGGGGACCGGGTACAGTACTTC. It is translated as CASSPGDRVQYF.

This clone was seen just once. The rearrangement uses TRBV13 and TRBJ2-1; tentatively, D is TRBD1 (6 bases). The CDR3 is made up of 15 amino acids. Looked up from germline, CDR1 is PRHDT and CDR2 is FYEKMQ (reference sequence). The V gene lost 5 bases and the J gene lost 5 bases, with 16 bases spanning the gap. The CDR3 region is CASSPSIRTDNEQFF. For the CDR3, the DNA is TGTGCCAGCAGCCCATCTATCAGGACAGACAATGAGCAGTTCTTC.